A single sample gave rise to the 14 T cell receptor beta chains below, sequenced in a study of siplizumab effects on memory and regulatory T cells. Method: immunoSEQ multiplex PCR; TCRdb's copy keeps in-frame clones and lacks some. Of tens of thousands of clones in the sample, roughly 97% are singletons; the top ten hold 0.03% to 0.035%. The specimen was naive CD4+ T cells sorted from blood. Every receptor here comes from a human donor in good health.

This chain connects TRBV4-1 to TRBJ1-5; D unclear. V lost 0 bases and J 0 bases, leaving 6 bases between the germline ends. Germline CDR1 and CDR2: MGHRA and YSYEKL. The CDR3 sequence is 15 residues long. The CDR3 coding sequence is TGCGCCAGCAGCCAAGATAGGGATAGCAATCAGCCCCAGCATTTT. It translates to CASSQDRDSNQPQHF.

This clone was recorded once. The chain employs TRBV18 and TRBJ2-2, with D perhaps assigned TRBD1 or TRBD2 (5 bases each). The germline V gene has CDR1 KGHSH and CDR2 LQKENI. The CDR3 runs to 16 residues. The V end was cut by 4 bases, the J end by 0 bases, with 12 bases between. CDR3 DNA sequence: TGTGCCAGCTCACGGGGGTCGCAGTCGAACACCGGGGAGCTGTTTTTT. This sequence encodes CASSRGSQSNTGELFF.

This clone was counted once. V is TRBV15 and J is TRBJ2-1; D possibly matches TRBD1 or TRBD2 (5 bases each). Trimming shortened V by 2 bases and J by 6 bases, and 17 bases separated the two germline ends. The V gene's germline CDR1 is LNHNV and CDR2 YYDKDF (reference sequence). The CDR3 covers 16 residues. Here the CDR3 DNA reads TGTGCCACCAGCAGAACCGGGACCCCGGCAGGCAATGAGCAGTTCTTC. It is translated as CATSRTGTPAGNEQFF.

The chain carries TRBV7-7 and TRBJ2-7, with D perhaps matching TRBD1 (5 bases). V shed 5 bases and J shed 0 bases, with 14 bases lying between them. Germline V CDR1 and CDR2: SSHAT, FNYEAQ (reference sequence). The CDR3 loop spans 15 amino acids. The CDR3 bases are TGTGCCAGCAGCCCACAGGTCTATCCCTCCTACGAGCAGTACTTC. It yields the protein CASSPQVYPSYEQYF.

In nucleotides, the CDR3 is TGTGCCTGGAGACAATTCCGACCCTATGGCTACACCTTC. This encodes CAWRQFRPYGYTF. The gene calls are TRBV30 and TRBJ1-2; D gene uncertain. Germline V gene data show CDR1 as GTSNPN and CDR2 as SVGIG (reference sequence). V shed 3 bases and J shed 4 bases, with 12 bases lying between them. The CDR3 sequence is 13 residues long. Looking up the rest from reference TRBV30 and TRBJ1-2 gives the full variable domain: SQTIHQWPATLVQPVGSPLSLECTVEGTSNPNLYWYRQAAGRGLQLLFYSVGIGQISSEVPQNLSASRPQDRQFILSSKKLLLSDSGFYLCAWRQFRPYGYTFGSGTRLTVV.

The rearrangement uses TRBV11-2 and TRBJ2-7; unclear D gene. The germline V gene has CDR1 SGHAT and CDR2 FQNNGV. CDR3 length: 11 amino acids. V was trimmed by 5 bases and J by 3 bases, leaving 5 bases between them. Here the CDR3 DNA reads TGTGCCAGCAGCCAGTACTACGAGCAGTACTTC. Protein product: CASSQYYEQYF. The whole variable domain, remainder taken from reference TRBV11-2 and TRBJ2-7, is EAGVAQSPRYKIIEKRQSVAFWCNPISGHATLYWYQQILGQGPKLLIQFQNNGVVDDSQLPKDRFSAERLKGVDSTLKIQPAKLEDSAVYLCASSQYYEQYFGPGTRLTVT.

This rearrangement joins TRBV2 to TRBJ2-5; D not certain. CDR3 size: 12 residues. Germline assignment: CDR1 SNHLY and CDR2 FYNNEI. V dropped 7 bases and J dropped 5 bases, with 11 bases sitting between them. Written as DNA, the CDR3 is TGTGCCAGCAAGGGTCTTCGGGAGACCCAGTACTTC. Its translation is CASKGLRETQYF.

CDR3 sequence reads: CASSTQRGAGGETQYF. The DNA of the CDR3 is TGTGCCAGCAGTACCCAGCGGGGGGCTGGGGGAGAGACCCAGTACTTC. The genes are TRBV5-4 and TRBJ2-5, with 9 nucleotides matching TRBD2. V lost 5 bases to trimming and J lost 4 bases; unmatched junction nucleotides: 12. The CDR3 is 16 amino acids. CDR1 and CDR2 from the germline V gene are SGHNT and YYREEE (reference sequence).

The rearrangement links TRBV10-3 to TRBJ2-3; D is uncertain. V lost 3 bases and J lost 1, with 11 bases in between. The CDR3 is made up of 15 amino acids. Germline assignment: CDR1 ENHRY and CDR2 SYGVKD. The CDR3 here is CAISEGVTGTDTQYF. The CDR3 DNA reads as TGTGCCATCAGTGAAGGCGTCACCGGCACAGATACGCAGTATTTT.

About this clone: Distinct nucleotide sequences in the sample also encode this CDR3. This chain connects TRBV5-1 to TRBJ2-3; 8 bases fit TRBD2. Germline lookup yields CDR1 SGHRS and CDR2 YFSETQ. J was trimmed by 7 bases and V by 0 bases; bases with no gene match: 13. The CDR3 sequence is 17 residues long. The CDR3 sequence: CASSLEGSGGPGNTQYF. The CDR3 DNA follows: TGCGCCAGCAGCTTGGAAGGGTCGGGGGGGCCCGGGAATACGCAGTATTTT.

The rearrangement links TRBV5-1 to TRBJ1-1; 8 bases are shared with TRBD1. Germline V gene data show CDR1 as SGHRS and CDR2 as YFSETQ. After removal of 4 bases from V and 3 bases from J, the junction contained 2 bases not matched to a gene. The CDR3 is 13 amino acids. The CDR3 coding sequence is TGCGCCAGCAGCACAGGGGGTTACACTGAAGCTTTCTTT. Residues: CASSTGGYTEAFF.

The chain recombines TRBV4-1 with TRBJ2-5; the D is unclear. The germline CDR1 and CDR2 sequences are MGHRA and YSYEKL. V was trimmed by 3 bases and J by 2 bases, leaving 7 bases between them. The CDR3 totals 13 residues. The CDR3, as DNA: TGCGCCAGCAGCCAGGGAATTCAAGAGACCCAGTACTTC. Translating it yields CASSQGIQETQYF.

The chain links TRBV9 to TRBJ2-3; TRBD2 agrees at 7 bases. Germline V gene lookup returns CDR1 SGDLS and CDR2 YYNGEE. The CDR3 consists of 16 residues. With V trimmed by 0 bases and J by 2 bases, 6 bases remained unmatched. This CDR3 is CASSVVASGFTDTQYF. DNA of the CDR3: TGTGCCAGCAGCGTAGTGGCTAGCGGTTTCACAGATACGCAGTATTTT.

The chain has TRBV9 and TRBJ2-5; 13 bases map to TRBD2. Losses at the gene ends were 0 bases for V and 1 base for J; bases not matched to a gene: 9. CDR1 is SGDLS and CDR2 is YYNGEE in the germline V gene. CDR3 length: 19 amino acids. The chain's CDR3 is CASSVAGLAGAAFQETQYF. The CDR3 DNA follows: TGTGCCAGCAGCGTAGCTGGACTAGCGGGGGCGGCTTTCCAAGAGACCCAGTACTTC.